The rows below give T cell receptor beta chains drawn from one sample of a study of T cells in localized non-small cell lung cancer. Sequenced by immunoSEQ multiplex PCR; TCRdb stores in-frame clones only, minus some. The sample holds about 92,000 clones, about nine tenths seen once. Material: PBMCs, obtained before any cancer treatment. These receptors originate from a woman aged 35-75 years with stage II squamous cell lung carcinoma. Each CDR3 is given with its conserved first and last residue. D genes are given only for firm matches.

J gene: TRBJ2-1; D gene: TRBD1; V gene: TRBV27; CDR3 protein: CASSWTGDNEQFF; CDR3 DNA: TGTGCCAGCAGTTGGACAGGGGACAATGAGCAGTTCTTC
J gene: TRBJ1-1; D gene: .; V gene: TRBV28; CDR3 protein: CASSLRGPNTEAFF; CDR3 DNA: TGTGCCAGCAGTTTAAGAGGGCCGAACACTGAAGCTTTCTTT
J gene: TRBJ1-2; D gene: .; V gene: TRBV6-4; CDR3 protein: CASSDQGYGYTF; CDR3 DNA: TGTGCCAGCAGTGACCAGGGCTATGGCTACACCTTC
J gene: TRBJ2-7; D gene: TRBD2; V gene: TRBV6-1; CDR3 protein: CASKKPGLVEGEQYF; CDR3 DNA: TGTGCCAGCAAGAAACCGGGACTAGTAGAGGGCGAGCAGTACTTC
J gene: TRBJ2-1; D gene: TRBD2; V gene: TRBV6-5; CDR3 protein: CASSYGLAGNEQFF; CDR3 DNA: TGTGCCAGCAGTTACGGTCTAGCGGGCAATGAGCAGTTCTTC
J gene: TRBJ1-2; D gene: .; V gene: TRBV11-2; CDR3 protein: CASSPAGGGTYGYTF; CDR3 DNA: TGTGCCAGCAGCCCCGCTGGTGGAGGCACCTATGGCTACACCTTC
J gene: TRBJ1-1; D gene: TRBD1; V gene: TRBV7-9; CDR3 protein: CASSGTAENTEAFF; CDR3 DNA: TGTGCCAGCAGCGGGACAGCGGAGAACACTGAAGCTTTCTTT
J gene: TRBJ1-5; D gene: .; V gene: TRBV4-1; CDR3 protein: CASSQGGYQPQHF; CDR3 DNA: TGCGCCAGCAGCCAAGGAGGTTATCAGCCCCAGCATTTT
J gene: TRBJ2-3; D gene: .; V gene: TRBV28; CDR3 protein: CASSEWGRTDTQYF; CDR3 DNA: TGTGCCAGCAGTGAATGGGGCAGGACAGATACGCAGTATTTT
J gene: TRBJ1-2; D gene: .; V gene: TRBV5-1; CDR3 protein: CASSWKGGIGYGYTF; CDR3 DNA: TGCGCCAGCAGCTGGAAGGGGGGGATCGGCTATGGCTACACCTTC
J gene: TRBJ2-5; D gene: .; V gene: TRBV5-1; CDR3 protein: CASSLYQETQYF; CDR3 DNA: TGCGCCAGCAGCTTGTACCAAGAGACCCAGTACTTC
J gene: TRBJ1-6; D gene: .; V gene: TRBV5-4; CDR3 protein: CASEGGGSPLHF; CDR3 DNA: TGTGCCAGCGAAGGGGGAGGTTCACCCCTCCACTTT
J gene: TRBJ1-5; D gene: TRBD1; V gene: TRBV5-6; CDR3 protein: CASSSDRDNQPQHF; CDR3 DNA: TGTGCCAGCAGCTCTGACAGGGATAATCAGCCCCAGCATTTT
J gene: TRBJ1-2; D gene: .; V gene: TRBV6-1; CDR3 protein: CASSESGGLYGYTF; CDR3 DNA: TGTGCCAGCAGTGAATCGGGCGGCCTCTATGGCTACACCTTC
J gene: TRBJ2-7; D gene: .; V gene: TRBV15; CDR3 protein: CATSEEGSSYEQYF; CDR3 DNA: TGTGCCACCAGCGAGGAGGGTTCCTCCTACGAGCAGTACTTC
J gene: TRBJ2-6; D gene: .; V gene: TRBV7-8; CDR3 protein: CASSSSRSAGANVLTF; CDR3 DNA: TGTGCCAGCAGCTCCTCCCGCTCTGCTGGGGCCAACGTCCTGACTTTC
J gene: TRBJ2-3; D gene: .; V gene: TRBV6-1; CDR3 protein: CASSAQGRGTDTQYF; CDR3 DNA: TGTGCCAGCAGTGCGCAGGGAAGGGGCACAGATACGCAGTATTTT
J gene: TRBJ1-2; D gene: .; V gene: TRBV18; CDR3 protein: CASSPAGGDYGYTF; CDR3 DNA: TGTGCCAGCTCACCAGCCGGCGGGGACTATGGCTACACCTTC
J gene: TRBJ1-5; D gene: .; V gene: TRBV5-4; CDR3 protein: CASSLEGLDQPQHF; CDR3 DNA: TGTGCCAGCAGCTTGGAAGGGTTGGATCAGCCCCAGCATTTT
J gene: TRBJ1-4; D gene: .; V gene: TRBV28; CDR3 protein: CASSSLGAATNEKLFF; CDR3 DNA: TGTGCCAGCAGCTCACTGGGGGCAGCAACTAATGAAAAACTGTTTTTT
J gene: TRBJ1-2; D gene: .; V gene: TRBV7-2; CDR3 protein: CASSLGTRRYGYTF; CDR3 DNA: TGTGCCAGCAGCCTAGGGACGAGACGCTATGGCTACACCTTC
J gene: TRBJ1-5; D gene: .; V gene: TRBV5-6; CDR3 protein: CASSLWGAGQPQHF; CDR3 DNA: TGTGCCAGCAGCTTGTGGGGGGCTGGTCAGCCCCAGCATTTT